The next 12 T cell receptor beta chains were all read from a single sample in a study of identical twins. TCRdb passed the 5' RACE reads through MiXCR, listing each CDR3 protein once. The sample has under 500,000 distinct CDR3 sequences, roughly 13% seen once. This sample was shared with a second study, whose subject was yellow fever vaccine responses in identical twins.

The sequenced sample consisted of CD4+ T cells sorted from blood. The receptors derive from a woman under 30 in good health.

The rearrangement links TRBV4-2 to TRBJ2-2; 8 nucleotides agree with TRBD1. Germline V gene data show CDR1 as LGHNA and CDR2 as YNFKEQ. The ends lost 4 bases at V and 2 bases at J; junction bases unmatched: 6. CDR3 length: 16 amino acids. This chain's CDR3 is CASSPLDRANTGELFF. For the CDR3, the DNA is TGTGCCAGCAGCCCCCTGGACAGGGCCAACACCGGGGAGCTGTTTTTT.

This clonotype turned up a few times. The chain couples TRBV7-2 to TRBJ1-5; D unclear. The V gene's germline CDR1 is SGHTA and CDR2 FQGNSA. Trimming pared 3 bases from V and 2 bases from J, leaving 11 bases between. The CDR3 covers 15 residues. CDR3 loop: CASSFKGGGNQPQHF. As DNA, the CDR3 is TGTGCCAGCAGCTTTAAGGGTGGGGGCAATCAGCCCCAGCATTTT.

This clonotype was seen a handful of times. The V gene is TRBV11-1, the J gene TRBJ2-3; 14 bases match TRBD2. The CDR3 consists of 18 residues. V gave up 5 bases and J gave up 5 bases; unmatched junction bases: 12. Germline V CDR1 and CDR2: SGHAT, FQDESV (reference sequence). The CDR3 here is CASSPGGTSGREIDTQYF. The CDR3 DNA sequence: TGTGCCAGCAGCCCCGGGGGGACTAGCGGGAGAGAAATAGATACGCAGTATTTT.

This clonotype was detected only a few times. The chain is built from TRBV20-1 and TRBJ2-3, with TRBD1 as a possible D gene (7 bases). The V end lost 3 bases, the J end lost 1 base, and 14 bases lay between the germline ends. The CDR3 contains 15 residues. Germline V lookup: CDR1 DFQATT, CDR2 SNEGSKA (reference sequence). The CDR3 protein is CSARGGQKGTDTQYF. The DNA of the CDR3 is TGCAGTGCTAGGGGGGGACAGAAAGGCACAGATACGCAGTATTTT.

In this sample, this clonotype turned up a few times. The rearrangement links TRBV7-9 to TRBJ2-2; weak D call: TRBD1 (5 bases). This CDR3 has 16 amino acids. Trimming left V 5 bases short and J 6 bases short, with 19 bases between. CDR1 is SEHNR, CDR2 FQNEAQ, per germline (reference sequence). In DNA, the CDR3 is TGTGCCAGCAGCCCTGCGGCAGGGTCGTTCGCCGGGGAGCTGTTTTTT. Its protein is CASSPAAGSFAGELFF.

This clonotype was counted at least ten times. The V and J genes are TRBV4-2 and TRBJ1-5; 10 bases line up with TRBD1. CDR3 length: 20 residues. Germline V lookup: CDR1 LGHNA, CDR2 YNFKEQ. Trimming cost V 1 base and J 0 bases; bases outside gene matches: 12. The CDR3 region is CASSQVGPGQGLYSNQPQHF. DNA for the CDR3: TGTGCCAGCAGCCAAGTTGGACCGGGACAGGGGCTTTATAGCAATCAGCCCCAGCATTTT.

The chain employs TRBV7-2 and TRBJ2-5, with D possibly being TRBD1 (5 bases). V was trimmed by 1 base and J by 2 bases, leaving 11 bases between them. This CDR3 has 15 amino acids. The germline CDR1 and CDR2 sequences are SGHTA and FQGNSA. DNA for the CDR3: TGTGCCAGCAGCTTAGTAACCAGGGTTCAAGAGACCCAGTACTTC. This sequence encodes CASSLVTRVQETQYF.

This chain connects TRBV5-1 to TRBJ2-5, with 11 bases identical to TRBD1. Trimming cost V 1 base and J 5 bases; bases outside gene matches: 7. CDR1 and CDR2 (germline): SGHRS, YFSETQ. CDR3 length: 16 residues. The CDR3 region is CASSLSGQGAFETQYF. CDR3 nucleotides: TGCGCCAGCAGCTTGAGCGGACAGGGGGCGTTTGAGACCCAGTACTTC.

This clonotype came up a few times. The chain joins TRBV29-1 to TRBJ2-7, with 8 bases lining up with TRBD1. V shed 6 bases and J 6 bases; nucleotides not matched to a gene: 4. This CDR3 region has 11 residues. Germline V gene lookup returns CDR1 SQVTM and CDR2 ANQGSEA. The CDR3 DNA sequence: TGCAGCGTCCTGACAGGGGTCGAGCAGTACTTC. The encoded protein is CSVLTGVEQYF.

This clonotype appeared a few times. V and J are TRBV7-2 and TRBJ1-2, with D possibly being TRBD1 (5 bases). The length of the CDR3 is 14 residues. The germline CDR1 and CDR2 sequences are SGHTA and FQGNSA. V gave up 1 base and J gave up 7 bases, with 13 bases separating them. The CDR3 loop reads CASSLGAGPGGYTF. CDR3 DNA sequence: TGTGCCAGCAGCTTAGGGGCAGGGCCTGGTGGCTACACCTTC.

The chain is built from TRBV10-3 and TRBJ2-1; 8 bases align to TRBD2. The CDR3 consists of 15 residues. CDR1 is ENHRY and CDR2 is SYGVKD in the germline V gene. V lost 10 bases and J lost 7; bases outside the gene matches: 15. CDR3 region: CATGYQAGGRNEQFF. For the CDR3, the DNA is TGTGCCACGGGGTATCAGGCGGGAGGTAGGAATGAGCAGTTCTTC.

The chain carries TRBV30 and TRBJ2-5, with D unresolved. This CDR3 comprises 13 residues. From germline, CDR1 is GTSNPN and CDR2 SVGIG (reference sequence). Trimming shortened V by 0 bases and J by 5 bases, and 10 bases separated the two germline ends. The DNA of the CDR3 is TGTGCCTGGAGTGTACGCGTAGGGGAGACCCAGTACTTC. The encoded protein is CAWSVRVGETQYF.